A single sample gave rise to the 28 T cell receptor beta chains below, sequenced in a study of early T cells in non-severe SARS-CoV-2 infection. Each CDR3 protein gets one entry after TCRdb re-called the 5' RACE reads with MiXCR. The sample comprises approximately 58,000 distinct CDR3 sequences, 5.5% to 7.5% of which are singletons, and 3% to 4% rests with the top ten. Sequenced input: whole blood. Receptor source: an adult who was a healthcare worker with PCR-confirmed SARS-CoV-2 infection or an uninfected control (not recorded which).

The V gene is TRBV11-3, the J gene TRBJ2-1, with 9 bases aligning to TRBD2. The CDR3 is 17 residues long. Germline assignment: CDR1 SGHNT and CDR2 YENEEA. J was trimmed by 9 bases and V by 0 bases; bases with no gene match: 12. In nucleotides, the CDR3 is TGTGCCAGCAGCTTAGATCAAACTAGCGGGCTTTTTGGTGAGCAGTTCTTC. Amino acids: CASSLDQTSGLFGEQFF.

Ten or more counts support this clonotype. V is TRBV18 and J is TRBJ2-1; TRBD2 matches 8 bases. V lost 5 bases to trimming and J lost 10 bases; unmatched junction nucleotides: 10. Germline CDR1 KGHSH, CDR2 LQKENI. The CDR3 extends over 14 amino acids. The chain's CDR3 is CASSTALLAVEQFF. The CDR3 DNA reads TGTGCCAGCTCAACAGCCTTACTAGCGGTAGAGCAGTTCTTC.

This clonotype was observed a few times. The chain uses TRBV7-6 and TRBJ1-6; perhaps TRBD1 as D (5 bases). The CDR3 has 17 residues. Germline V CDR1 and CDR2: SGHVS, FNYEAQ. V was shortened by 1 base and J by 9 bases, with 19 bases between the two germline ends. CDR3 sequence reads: CASSLGPRVSGGSPLHF. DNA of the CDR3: TGTGCCAGCAGCTTAGGCCCCAGGGTTTCTGGAGGTTCACCCCTCCACTTT.

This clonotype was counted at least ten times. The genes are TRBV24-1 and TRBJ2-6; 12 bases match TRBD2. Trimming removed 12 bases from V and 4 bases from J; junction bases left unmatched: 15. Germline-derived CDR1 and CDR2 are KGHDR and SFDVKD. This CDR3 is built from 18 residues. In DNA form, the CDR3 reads TGTGCCTTACGGACTAGCGGGGAGAACCCGGGAGGGGCCAACGTCCTGACTTTC. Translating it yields CALRTSGENPGGANVLTF.

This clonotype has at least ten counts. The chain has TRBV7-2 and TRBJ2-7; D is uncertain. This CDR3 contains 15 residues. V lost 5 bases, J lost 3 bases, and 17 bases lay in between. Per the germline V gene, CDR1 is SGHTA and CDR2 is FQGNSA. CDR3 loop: CASSATATVNYEQYF. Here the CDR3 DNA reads TGTGCCAGCAGCGCCACCGCAACAGTGAACTACGAGCAGTACTTC.

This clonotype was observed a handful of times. CDR3: CASSGQGAMSNQPQHF. The DNA of the CDR3 is TGTGCCAGCAGCGGACAGGGGGCGATGAGCAATCAGCCCCAGCATTTT. The rearrangement uses TRBV6-1 and TRBJ1-5; 11 bases are a match to TRBD1. The CDR3 has 16 amino acids. V dropped 6 bases and J dropped 1; count of bases not matched to a gene: 5. Germline CDR1 MNHNS, CDR2 SASEGT.

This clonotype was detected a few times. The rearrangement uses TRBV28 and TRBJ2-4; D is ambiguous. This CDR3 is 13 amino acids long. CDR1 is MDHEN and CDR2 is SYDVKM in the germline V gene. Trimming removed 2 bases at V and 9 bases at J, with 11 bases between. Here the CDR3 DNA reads TGTGCCAGCAGTTTAGGTCCTGAGAGCATTCAGTACTTC. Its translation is CASSLGPESIQYF.

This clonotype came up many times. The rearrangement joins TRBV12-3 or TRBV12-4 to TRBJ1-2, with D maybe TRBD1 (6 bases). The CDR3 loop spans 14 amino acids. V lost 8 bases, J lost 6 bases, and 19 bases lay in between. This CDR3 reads CASGGDSLKDGYTF. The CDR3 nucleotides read TGTGCCAGCGGGGGCGACAGTTTAAAAGATGGCTACACCTTC.

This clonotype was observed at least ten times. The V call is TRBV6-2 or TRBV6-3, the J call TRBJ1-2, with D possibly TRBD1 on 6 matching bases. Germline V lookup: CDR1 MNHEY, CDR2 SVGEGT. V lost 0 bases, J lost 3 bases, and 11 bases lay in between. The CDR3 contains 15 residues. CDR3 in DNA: TGTGCCAGCAGTTACTCGGACAGAATTTACTATGGCTACACCTTC. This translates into CASSYSDRIYYGYTF.

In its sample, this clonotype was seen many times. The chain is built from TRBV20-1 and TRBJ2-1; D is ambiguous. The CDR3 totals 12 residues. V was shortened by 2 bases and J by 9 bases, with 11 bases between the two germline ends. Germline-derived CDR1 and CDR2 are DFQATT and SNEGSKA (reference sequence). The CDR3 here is CSARRSPGEQFF. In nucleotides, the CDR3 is TGCAGTGCTAGAAGAAGCCCGGGTGAGCAGTTCTTC.

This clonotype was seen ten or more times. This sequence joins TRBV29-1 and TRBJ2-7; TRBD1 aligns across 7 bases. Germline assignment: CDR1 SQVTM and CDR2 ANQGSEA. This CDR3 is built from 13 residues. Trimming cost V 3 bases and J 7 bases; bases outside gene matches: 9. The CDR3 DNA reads TGCAGCGTTGATTTGGGACAGCGGATAGAGCAGTACTTC. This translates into CSVDLGQRIEQYF.

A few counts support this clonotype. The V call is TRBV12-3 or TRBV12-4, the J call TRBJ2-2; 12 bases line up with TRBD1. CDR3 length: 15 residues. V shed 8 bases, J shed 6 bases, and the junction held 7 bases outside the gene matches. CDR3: CASDRDRGPPGELFF. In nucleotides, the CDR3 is TGTGCCAGCGACCGGGACAGGGGGCCCCCCGGGGAGCTGTTTTTT.

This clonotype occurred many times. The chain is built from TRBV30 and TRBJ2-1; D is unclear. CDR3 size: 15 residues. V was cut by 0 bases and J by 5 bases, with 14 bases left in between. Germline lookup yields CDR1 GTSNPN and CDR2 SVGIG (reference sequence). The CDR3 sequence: CAWSVRKGPNNEQFF. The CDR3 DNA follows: TGTGCCTGGAGTGTACGGAAGGGTCCCAACAATGAGCAGTTCTTC.

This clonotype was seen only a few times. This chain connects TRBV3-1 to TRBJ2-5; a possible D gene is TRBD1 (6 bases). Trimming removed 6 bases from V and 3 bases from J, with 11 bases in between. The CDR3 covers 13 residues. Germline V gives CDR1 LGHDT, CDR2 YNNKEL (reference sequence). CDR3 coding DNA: TGTGCCAGCAGGCCCAGGGGTAAAGAGACCCAGTACTTC. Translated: CASRPRGKETQYF.

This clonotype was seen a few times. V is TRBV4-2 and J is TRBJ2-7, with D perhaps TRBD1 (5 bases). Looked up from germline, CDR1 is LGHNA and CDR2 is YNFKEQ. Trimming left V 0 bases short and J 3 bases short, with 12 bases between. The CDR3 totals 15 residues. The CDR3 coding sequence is TGTGCCAGCAGCCAAGATGGGGCGGCCCACTACGAGCAGTACTTC. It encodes CASSQDGAAHYEQYF.

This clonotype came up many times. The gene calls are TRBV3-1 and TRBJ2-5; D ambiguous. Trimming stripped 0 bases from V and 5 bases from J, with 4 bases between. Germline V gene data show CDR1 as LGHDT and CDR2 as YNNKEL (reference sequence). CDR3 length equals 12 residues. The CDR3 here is CASSQDKETQYF. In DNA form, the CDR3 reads TGTGCCAGCAGCCAAGATAAGGAGACCCAGTACTTC.

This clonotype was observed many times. The DNA of the CDR3 is TGTGCCAGCAGCTTAAAGAGGACAGGGGGAGACTATGGCTACACCTTC. Its protein product is CASSLKRTGGDYGYTF. The rearrangement links TRBV11-3 to TRBJ1-2, with 10 bases lining up with TRBD1. The CDR3 is 16 amino acids. V shed 2 bases, J shed 3 bases, and the junction held 6 bases outside the gene matches. Germline CDR1 SGHNT, CDR2 YENEEA.

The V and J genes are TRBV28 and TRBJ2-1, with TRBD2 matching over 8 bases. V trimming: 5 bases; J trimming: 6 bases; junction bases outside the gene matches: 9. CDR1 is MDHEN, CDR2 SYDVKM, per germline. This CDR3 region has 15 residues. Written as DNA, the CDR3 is TGTGCCAGCAGTATCGGGACTAGGGAAATCAATGAGCAGTTCTTC. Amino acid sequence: CASSIGTREINEQFF.

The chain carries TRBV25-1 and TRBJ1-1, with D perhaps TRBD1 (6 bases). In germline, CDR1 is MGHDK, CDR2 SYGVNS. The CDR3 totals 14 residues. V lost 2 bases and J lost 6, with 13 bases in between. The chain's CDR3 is CASSERGLRSEAFF. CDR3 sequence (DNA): TGTGCCAGCAGTGAACGGGGGCTAAGGTCTGAAGCTTTCTTT.

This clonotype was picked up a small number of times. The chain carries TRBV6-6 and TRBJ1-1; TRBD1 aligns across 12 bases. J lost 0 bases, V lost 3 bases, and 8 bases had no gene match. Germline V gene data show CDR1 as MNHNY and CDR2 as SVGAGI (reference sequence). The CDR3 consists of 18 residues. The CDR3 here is CASSYGTGGVDMNTEAFF. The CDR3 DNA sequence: TGTGCCAGCAGTTATGGGACAGGGGGCGTTGATATGAACACTGAAGCTTTCTTT.

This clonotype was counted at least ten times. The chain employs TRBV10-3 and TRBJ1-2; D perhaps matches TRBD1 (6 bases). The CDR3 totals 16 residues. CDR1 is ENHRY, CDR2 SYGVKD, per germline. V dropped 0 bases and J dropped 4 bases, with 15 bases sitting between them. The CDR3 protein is CAISESWAGESYGYTF. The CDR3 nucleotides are TGTGCCATCAGTGAGTCATGGGCAGGGGAGTCCTATGGCTACACCTTC.

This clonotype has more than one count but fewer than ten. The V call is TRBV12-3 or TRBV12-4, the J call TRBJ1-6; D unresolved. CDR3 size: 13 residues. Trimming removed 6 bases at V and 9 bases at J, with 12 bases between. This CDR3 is CASSFGIGSPLHF. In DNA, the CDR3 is TGTGCCAGCAGCTTCGGCATCGGTTCACCCCTCCACTTT.

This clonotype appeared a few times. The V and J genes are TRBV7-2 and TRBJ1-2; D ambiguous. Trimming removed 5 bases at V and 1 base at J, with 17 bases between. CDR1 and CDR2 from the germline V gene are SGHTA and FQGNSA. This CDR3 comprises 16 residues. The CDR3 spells CASSPEIRLINYGYTF. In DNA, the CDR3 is TGTGCCAGCAGCCCAGAGATCCGACTGATTAACTATGGCTACACCTTC.

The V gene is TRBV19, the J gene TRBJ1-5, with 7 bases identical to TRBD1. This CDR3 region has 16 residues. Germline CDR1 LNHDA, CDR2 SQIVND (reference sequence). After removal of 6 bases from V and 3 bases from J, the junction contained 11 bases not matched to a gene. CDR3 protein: CASRTQGGQINQPQHF. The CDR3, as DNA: TGTGCCAGTAGGACCCAGGGGGGACAAATCAATCAGCCCCAGCATTTT. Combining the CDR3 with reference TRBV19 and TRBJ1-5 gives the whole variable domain DGGITQSPKYLFRKEGQNVTLSCEQNLNHDAMYWYRQDPGQGLRLIYYSQIVNDFQKGDIAEGYSVSREKKESFPLTVTSAQKNPTAFYLCASRTQGGQINQPQHFGDGTRLSIL.

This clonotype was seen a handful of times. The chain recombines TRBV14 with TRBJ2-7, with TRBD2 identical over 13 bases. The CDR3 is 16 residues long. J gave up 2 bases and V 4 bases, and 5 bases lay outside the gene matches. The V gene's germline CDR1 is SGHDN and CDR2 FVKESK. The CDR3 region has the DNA TGTGCCAGCAGCCTCCTGGGACTAGCGGGGCCCTACGAGCAGTACTTC. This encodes CASSLLGLAGPYEQYF.

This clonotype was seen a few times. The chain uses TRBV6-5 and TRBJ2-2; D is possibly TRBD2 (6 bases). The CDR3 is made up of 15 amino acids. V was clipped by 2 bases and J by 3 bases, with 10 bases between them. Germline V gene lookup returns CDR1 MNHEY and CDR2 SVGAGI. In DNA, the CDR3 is TGTGCCAGCAGTTACCGGGGGTCGTACACCGGGGAGCTGTTTTTT. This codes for CASSYRGSYTGELFF.

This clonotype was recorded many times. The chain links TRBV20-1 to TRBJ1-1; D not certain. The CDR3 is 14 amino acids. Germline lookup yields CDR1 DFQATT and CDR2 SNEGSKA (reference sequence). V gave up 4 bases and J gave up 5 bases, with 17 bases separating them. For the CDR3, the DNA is TGCAGTGCTATTTCCCGGATGGCGCGGACTGAAGCTTTCTTT. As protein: CSAISRMARTEAFF.

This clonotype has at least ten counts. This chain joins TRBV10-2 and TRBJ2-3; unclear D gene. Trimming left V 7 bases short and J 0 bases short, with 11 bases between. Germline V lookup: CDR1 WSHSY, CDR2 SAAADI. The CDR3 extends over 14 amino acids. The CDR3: CASTGLVSTDTQYF. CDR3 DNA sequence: TGCGCCAGCACTGGCCTAGTGAGCACAGATACGCAGTATTTT.